A selection of T cell receptor beta chains follows, all from one sample in a study of blood T cell repertoires in COVID-19. TCRdb keeps only in-frame clones here, not all; method: immunoSEQ multiplex PCR. The table lists 250,000 to 350,000 clones, more than 70% of them singletons. The sample taken for sequencing was peripheral blood. These receptor sequences come from a man between 18 and 35 years old who had recovered from COVID-19. Both conserved end residues are part of each CDR3. The D gene is left open where the match is weak. Not all rows give a size; the values are once, few, many and, for expanded clones, a class.

v_call: TRBV5-6; d_call: -; j_call: TRBJ2-3; clone_size: -; cdr3_aa: CASSPMTNTDTQYF; cdr3_nt: TGTGCCAGCAGCCCAATGACTAACACAGATACGCAGTATTTT
v_call: TRBV25-1; d_call: -; j_call: TRBJ1-1; clone_size: -; cdr3_aa: CASSQGRGTEAFF; cdr3_nt: TGTGCCAGCAGTCAGGGGCGAGGGACTGAAGCTTTCTTT
v_call: TRBV2; d_call: TRBD1; j_call: TRBJ2-5; clone_size: once; cdr3_aa: CASSSRGQGETQYF; cdr3_nt: TGTGCCAGCAGTTCGAGGGGACAGGGAGAGACCCAGTACTTC
v_call: TRBV3-1/TRBV3-2; d_call: -; j_call: TRBJ1-4; clone_size: -; cdr3_aa: CASTGLREKLFF; cdr3_nt: TGTGCCAGCACGGGGTTACGCGAAAAACTGTTTTTT
v_call: TRBV5-6; d_call: TRBD1; j_call: TRBJ2-1; clone_size: -; cdr3_aa: CASSGGQGVKNEQFF; cdr3_nt: TGTGCCAGCAGCGGCGGACAGGGGGTTAAGAATGAGCAGTTCTTC
v_call: TRBV2; d_call: TRBD1; j_call: TRBJ1-3; clone_size: -; cdr3_aa: CASSDQTGVSGNTIYF; cdr3_nt: TGTGCCAGCAGTGACCAAACAGGGGTCTCTGGAAACACCATATATTTT
v_call: TRBV6-5; d_call: -; j_call: TRBJ1-1; clone_size: -; cdr3_aa: CASSYSRTADTEAFF; cdr3_nt: TGTGCCAGCAGTTACTCCCGGACTGCGGACACTGAAGCTTTCTTT
v_call: TRBV7-3; d_call: -; j_call: TRBJ1-1; clone_size: -; cdr3_aa: CASSAGTGGYTEAFF; cdr3_nt: TGTGCCAGCAGCGCGGGGACGGGTGGGTACACTGAAGCTTTCTTT
v_call: TRBV10-1; d_call: -; j_call: TRBJ1-2; clone_size: -; cdr3_aa: CASSEPRTAYGYTF; cdr3_nt: TGCGCCAGCAGTGAGCCTCGGACAGCCTATGGCTACACCTTC
v_call: TRBV5-1; d_call: TRBD1; j_call: TRBJ1-4; clone_size: -; cdr3_aa: CASSLTGGAYEKLFF; cdr3_nt: TGCGCCAGCAGCCTAACAGGGGGCGCTTACGAAAAACTGTTTTTT
v_call: TRBV14; d_call: TRBD2; j_call: TRBJ2-7; clone_size: -; cdr3_aa: CASSLPGTTHYEQYF; cdr3_nt: TGTGCCAGCAGCCTCCCCGGGACTACACACTACGAGCAGTACTTC
v_call: TRBV16; d_call: -; j_call: TRBJ1-6; clone_size: -; cdr3_aa: CASSQTGLYNSPLHF; cdr3_nt: TGTGCCAGCAGCCAAACGGGTTTATATAATTCACCCCTCCACTTT
v_call: TRBV2; d_call: TRBD2; j_call: TRBJ2-3; clone_size: -; cdr3_aa: CASSVSGRRADTQYF; cdr3_nt: TGTGCCAGCAGTGTAAGCGGGAGGAGAGCCGATACGCAGTATTTT
v_call: TRBV4-3; d_call: TRBD1; j_call: TRBJ1-2; clone_size: -; cdr3_aa: CASSQGQGDGYTF; cdr3_nt: TGCGCCAGCAGCCAAGGACAGGGTGATGGCTACACCTTC
v_call: TRBV7-2; d_call: -; j_call: TRBJ1-1; clone_size: -; cdr3_aa: CASSLARGLTEAFF; cdr3_nt: TGTGCCAGCAGCTTAGCGCGGGGACTCACTGAAGCTTTCTTT
v_call: TRBV10-3; d_call: -; j_call: TRBJ1-6; clone_size: -; cdr3_aa: CATLAGADSYNSPLHF; cdr3_nt: TGTGCCACCTTGGCGGGGGCCGATTCCTATAATTCACCCCTCCACTTT
v_call: TRBV6-5; d_call: TRBD1; j_call: TRBJ1-4; clone_size: -; cdr3_aa: CASRGTGGRKLFF; cdr3_nt: TGTGCCAGCAGAGGGACAGGGGGGAGGAAACTGTTTTTT
v_call: TRBV7-9; d_call: TRBD1; j_call: TRBJ2-2; clone_size: once; cdr3_aa: CASSLRDRDGTGELFF; cdr3_nt: TGTGCCAGCAGCTTAAGGGACAGGGATGGCACCGGGGAGCTGTTTTTT
v_call: TRBV7-6; d_call: -; j_call: TRBJ1-2; clone_size: -; cdr3_aa: CASSLDRAYPNYGYTF; cdr3_nt: TGTGCCAGCAGCTTGGACAGAGCGTATCCTAACTATGGCTACACCTTC
v_call: TRBV7-9; d_call: -; j_call: TRBJ2-1; clone_size: once; cdr3_aa: CASSHGGPYNEQFF; cdr3_nt: TGTGCCAGCAGCCACGGGGGGCCATACAATGAGCAGTTCTTC